This is a list of T cell receptor beta chains from one sample in a study of beta chain features in type 1 diabetes. TCRdb's copy holds only in-frame clones and misses some; the assay was immunoSEQ multiplex PCR. The sample holds some 900,000 clones, around a sixth seen once. Source material: naive CD4+ T cells from blood. The receptors were sampled from a young woman in good health. The conserved cysteine and the conserved F or W are not part of the CDR3 here. A D gene is named only where the DNA matches it firmly. Clone size appears in some rows only: once, few, many, or a class for an expanded clone.

V,D,size,CDR3
TRBV11-2,.,few,ASSSHRESYTRD
TRBV28,.,.,ASSSPTEAIETQY
TRBV7-3,.,.,ASSLRGTSYNEQF
TRBV9,TRBD2,.,ASSVASGRANTGELF
TRBV7-2,TRBD1,few,ASSFSGTGEYGYT
TRBV9,.,.,ASSVGNVAVGGETQY
TRBV18,TRBD2,once,ASSLRDNGLASPFTDTQY
TRBV5-1,TRBD2,few,ASSLRSSSGRETQY
TRBV28,.,.,ASSLGTLGQEKLF
TRBV4-3,TRBD2,few,ASSQEASGSLVGSTDTQY
TRBV18,TRBD1,few,ASSRSAGGSYNEQF
TRBV7-3,.,.,ASSLSWSGANVLT
TRBV29-1,TRBD2,few,SVDAGAFSGGYNEQF
TRBV7-2,.,.,ASSLAQGYEQY
TRBV5-1,TRBD2,few,ASSVTSGAGGNEQF
TRBV21-1,.,.,ASSTLELAGGDQETQY